The 30 T cell receptor beta chains reported below all come from one sample, sequenced in a study of long-term antiretroviral therapy in people with HIV. Investigators performed immunoSEQ version v3.0 at survey level. The method was immunoSEQ multiplex PCR; TCRdb's version includes in-frame clones alone and lacks a portion of them. The sample shows approximately 26,000 clones, approximately 90% of them seen only once. The specimen was unsorted PBMCs, collected 1.8 years after starting antiretroviral therapy. Source of these receptors: a woman younger than 30 with HIV.

This chain connects TRBV5-8 to TRBJ2-5, with 8 bases fitting TRBD1. The CDR3 is 16 residues long. Germline loops: CDR1 SGHTS, CDR2 YDEGEE. V shed 4 bases, J shed 2 bases, and the junction held 10 bases outside the gene matches. DNA of the CDR3: TGTGCCAGCAGCCAGGGCAGGACAGGGCGGCAAGAGACCCAGTACTTC. Its translation is CASSQGRTGRQETQYF.

The chain couples TRBV28 to TRBJ2-1, with 8 bases aligning to TRBD2. After removal of 1 base from V and 8 bases from J, the junction contained 16 bases not matched to a gene. The V gene's germline CDR1 is MDHEN and CDR2 SYDVKM. The CDR3 covers 18 residues. CDR3: CASSLSQSVAGQNDEQFF. The CDR3 DNA sequence: TGTGCCAGCAGTTTATCCCAGTCGGTAGCGGGACAAAACGATGAGCAGTTCTTC.

V usage is TRBV5-1 and J usage is TRBJ1-1; D call uncertain. CDR1 and CDR2 from the germline V gene are SGHRS and YFSETQ. Trimming removed 0 bases from V and 1 base from J, with 7 bases in between. This CDR3 is built from 14 residues. The CDR3 region has the DNA TGCGCCAGCAGCTTGGCCGGAGGGAACACTGAAGCTTTCTTT. Its translation is CASSLAGGNTEAFF.

The gene calls are TRBV28 and TRBJ1-6, with 7 positions matching TRBD1. Germline lookup yields CDR1 MDHEN and CDR2 SYDVKM. After removal of 6 bases from V and 5 bases from J, the junction contained 7 bases not matched to a gene. This CDR3 comprises 15 residues. CDR3 DNA sequence: TGTGCCAGCAGACCTCGACAGGGAGATAATTCACCCCTCCACTTT. It specifies CASRPRQGDNSPLHF.

The rearrangement joins TRBV5-6 to TRBJ1-5, with D perhaps matching TRBD1 (5 bases). The V and J ends lost 4 bases and 4 bases respectively, with 12 bases between them. The CDR3 is 14 residues long. Germline CDR1 and CDR2: SGHDT and YYEEEE. The CDR3 is CASSPRGGNQPQHF. The CDR3 bases are TGTGCCAGCAGCCCGAGGGGTGGGAATCAGCCCCAGCATTTT.

The chain combines TRBV19 with TRBJ2-1; 8 bases match TRBD2. Trimming at V came to 0 bases and at J to 15 bases, leaving 10 bases not matched to a gene. This CDR3 contains 14 residues. Germline CDR1 LNHDA, CDR2 SQIVND (reference sequence). DNA for the CDR3: TGTGCCAGTAGTATAGATCCTAAAGGACTAGCCCCGTTCTTC. As protein: CASSIDPKGLAPFF.

The chain is built from TRBV28 and TRBJ1-4; D is possibly TRBD1 (6 bases). Germline assignment: CDR1 MDHEN and CDR2 SYDVKM. With 6 bases removed from V and 9 bases from J, the gap between germline ends came to 23 bases. The CDR3 is 16 residues long. The CDR3 nucleotides are TGTGCCAGCAGGCGGCACAGGGCCGAACCAACGAAAAAACTGTTTTTT. Its protein is CASRRHRAEPTKKLFF.

This clone was seen a single time. CDR3 loop: CASSVVGGELFF. CDR3 bases: TGTGCCAGCAGCGTAGTTGGCGGGGAGCTGTTTTTT. V usage is TRBV9 and J usage is TRBJ2-2; D is uncertain. CDR1 and CDR2 from the germline V gene are SGDLS and YYNGEE. V was trimmed by 0 bases and J by 7 bases, leaving 4 bases between them. CDR3 length equals 12 residues.

V gene TRBV5-1 combines with J gene TRBJ1-1; D may be TRBD1 (5 bases). Germline V lookup: CDR1 SGHRS, CDR2 YFSETQ. V gave up 4 bases and J gave up 1 base, with 14 bases separating them. This CDR3 region has 15 residues. CDR3 residues: CASSGWGSQNTEAFF. As DNA, the CDR3 is TGCGCCAGCAGCGGCTGGGGCAGTCAGAACACTGAAGCTTTCTTT. Supplemented by reference TRBV5-1 and TRBJ1-1, the full variable domain reads KAGVTQTPRYLIKTRGQQVTLSCSPISGHRSVSWYQQTPGQGLQFLFEYFSETQRNKGNFPGRFSGRQFSNSRSEMNVSTLELGDSALYLCASSGWGSQNTEAFFGQGTRLTVV.

The rearrangement joins TRBV5-6 to TRBJ1-4, with D maybe TRBD1 (6 bases). V gave up 4 bases and J gave up 5 bases, with 15 bases separating them. Germline assignment: CDR1 SGHDT and CDR2 YYEEEE. The CDR3 covers 15 residues. The CDR3 coding sequence is TGTGCCAGCAGCCAAATCCGGACAGTAAATGAAAAACTGTTTTTT. This encodes CASSQIRTVNEKLFF.

V is TRBV10-3 and J is TRBJ1-5, with 9 bases that match TRBD1. The CDR3 has 14 amino acids. With V trimmed by 4 bases and J by 4 bases, 2 bases remained unmatched. Germline V lookup: CDR1 ENHRY, CDR2 SYGVKD. The CDR3 DNA follows: TGTGCCATCAGTGTGGGACAGGGAAATCAGCCCCAGCATTTT. Its protein is CAISVGQGNQPQHF.

This sequence joins TRBV6-5 and TRBJ2-1; D call uncertain. The germline V gene encodes CDR1 MNHEY and CDR2 SVGAGI. Trimming pared 2 bases from V and 2 bases from J, leaving 10 bases between. There are 15 residues in the CDR3. The CDR3: CASSYLFSAYNEQFF. The CDR3 coding sequence is TGTGCCAGCAGTTACCTGTTTTCGGCCTACAATGAGCAGTTCTTC.

The chain has TRBV27 and TRBJ2-4; 7 nucleotides match TRBD1. CDR3 length: 18 amino acids. V was pared by 2 bases and J by 0 bases, with 10 bases of the junction left unmatched. Germline loops: CDR1 MNHEY, CDR2 SMNVEV (reference sequence). The DNA of the CDR3 is TGTGCCAGCAGTTTACCCCATCAGGCAGGGGGAGCCAAAAACATTCAGTACTTC. Translating gives CASSLPHQAGGAKNIQYF.

This chain joins TRBV6-5 and TRBJ2-7, with D possibly TRBD2 on 6 matching bases. CDR3 size: 14 residues. Germline V gives CDR1 MNHEY, CDR2 SVGAGI. V lost 0 bases and J lost 4, with 10 bases in between. CDR3 region: CASSYSAGRYEQYF. Written as DNA, the CDR3 is TGTGCCAGCAGTTACTCGGCAGGGAGGTACGAGCAGTACTTC.

The CDR3 region has the DNA TGTGCCAGCAGATCCCGTACCTTTAGCGTCCGCGAGGCCTACGAGCAGTACTTC. This gives the protein CASRSRTFSVREAYEQYF. The rearrangement joins TRBV28 to TRBJ2-7, with D possibly TRBD2 on 5 matching bases. V was cut by 6 bases and J by 2 bases, with 26 bases left in between. The germline V gene has CDR1 MDHEN and CDR2 SYDVKM. This CDR3 is 18 amino acids long. Looking up the rest from reference TRBV28 and TRBJ2-7 gives the full variable domain: DVKVTQSSRYLVKRTGEKVFLECVQDMDHENMFWYRQDPGLGLRLIYFSYDVKMKEKGDIPEGYSVSREKKERFSLILESASTNQTSMYLCASRSRTFSVREAYEQYFGPGTRLTVT.

This chain uses TRBV7-8 with TRBJ2-1; a weak D match, TRBD2 (6 bases). Per the germline V gene, CDR1 is SGHVS and CDR2 is FQNEAQ. V lost 4 bases, J lost 8 bases, and 15 bases lay in between. The CDR3 is 14 amino acids. The chain's CDR3 is CASSSGRRDHEQFF. The CDR3 bases are TGTGCCAGCAGCTCGGGACGGAGGGATCATGAGCAGTTCTTC.

This clone appeared once. V gene TRBV5-4 combines with J gene TRBJ2-3; TRBD2 matches 10 bases. V dropped 1 base and J dropped 4; count of bases not matched to a gene: 6. Looked up from germline, CDR1 is SGHNT and CDR2 is YYREEE (reference sequence). The CDR3 covers 16 residues. CDR3 nucleotide sequence: TGTGCCAGCAGCTTGAGCGGGAGGGCCATCGCAGATACGCAGTATTTT. As protein: CASSLSGRAIADTQYF.

V and J are TRBV6-1 and TRBJ2-7, with 9 positions matching TRBD2. The CDR3 runs 15 residues. Germline lookup yields CDR1 MNHNS and CDR2 SASEGT. V lost 1 base to trimming and J lost 3 bases; unmatched junction nucleotides: 4. The CDR3 DNA sequence: TGTGCCAGCAGTGAAGTGGCGGGAGGGGTCTACGAGCAGTACTTC. Its translation is CASSEVAGGVYEQYF.

The rearrangement uses TRBV7-8 and TRBJ1-5; 7 nucleotides agree with TRBD1. Germline loops: CDR1 SGHVS, CDR2 FQNEAQ. The CDR3 is 13 amino acids. The ends lost 5 bases at V and 5 bases at J; junction bases unmatched: 3. CDR3 loop: CASSQQGYQPQHF. The DNA of the CDR3 is TGTGCCAGCAGCCAACAGGGGTATCAGCCCCAGCATTTT. Drawing the rest from reference TRBV7-8 and TRBJ1-5, the complete variable domain is GAGVSQSPRYKVAKRGQDVALRCDPISGHVSLFWYQQALGQGPEFLTYFQNEAQLDKSGLPSDRFFAERPEGSVSTLKIQRTQQEDSAVYLCASSQQGYQPQHFGDGTRLSIL.

This chain connects TRBV6-6 to TRBJ2-3, with 10 bases matching TRBD2. CDR1 is MNHNY, CDR2 SVGAGI, per germline (reference sequence). The CDR3 totals 15 residues. Germline trimming cut 5 bases from V and 6 bases from J; bases unmatched to any gene: 8. The CDR3 nucleotides are TGTGCCAGCAGTACTCTAGCGGGAGTTTTGGATACGCAGTATTTT. Translated, it gives CASSTLAGVLDTQYF.

V usage is TRBV6-1 and J usage is TRBJ1-2, with TRBD1 as a possible D gene (5 bases). CDR3 length equals 11 residues. V lost 8 bases to trimming and J lost 8 bases, with 12 bases between them. The V gene's germline CDR1 is MNHNS and CDR2 SASEGT. The CDR3 DNA is TGTGCCAGCCCCTGGGACGGAGGCTACACCTTC. It yields the protein CASPWDGGYTF.

With regard to this clone: This same CDR3 is encoded by further DNA sequences in the sample. The chain employs TRBV4-3 and TRBJ2-7; TRBD2 agrees at 12 bases. The germline V gene encodes CDR1 LGHNA and CDR2 YSLEER. The CDR3 contains 15 residues. The V segment lost 0 bases and the J segment 4 bases; nucleotides outside the gene matches: 1. DNA of the CDR3: TGCGCCAGCAGCCAAGAAGGGACTAGCGGGTACGAGCAGTACTTC. The encoded protein is CASSQEGTSGYEQYF.

This chain connects TRBV14 to TRBJ1-1; D uncertain. Trimming cost V 1 base and J 7 bases, with 13 bases left between them. The germline CDR1 and CDR2 sequences are SGHDN and FVKESK. The length of the CDR3 is 14 residues. The CDR3 spells CASSQGGIGLEAFF. In DNA, the CDR3 is TGTGCCAGCAGCCAAGGAGGAATAGGCCTTGAAGCTTTCTTT.

The V gene is TRBV27, the J gene TRBJ2-7; 11 bases line up with TRBD2. The CDR3 is made up of 15 amino acids. The germline CDR1 and CDR2 sequences are MNHEY and SMNVEV (reference sequence). Germline trimming cut 8 bases from V and 6 bases from J; bases unmatched to any gene: 12. This chain's CDR3 is CASRRSSGGPSEQYF. CDR3 sequence (DNA): TGTGCCAGCCGTAGATCTAGCGGGGGGCCCTCCGAGCAGTACTTC.

The chain couples TRBV7-9 to TRBJ1-4; 8 positions agree with TRBD1. The CDR3 is 14 amino acids. Germline V CDR1 and CDR2: SEHNR, FQNEAQ (reference sequence). J lost 3 bases, V lost 8 bases, and 5 bases had no gene match. In DNA form, the CDR3 reads TGTGCCAGCGCAGGGGGCATAGCTAATGAAAAACTGTTTTTT. This sequence encodes CASAGGIANEKLFF.

The table lists this clone with a few counts. The chain carries TRBV4-2 and TRBJ1-5; D not certain. Trimming removed 0 bases at V and 0 bases at J, with 3 bases between. This CDR3 spans 14 amino acids. CDR1 and CDR2 (germline): LGHNA, YNFKEQ. CDR3 amino acids: CASSQETSNQPQHF. Written as DNA, the CDR3 is TGTGCCAGCAGCCAAGAGACTAGCAATCAGCCCCAGCATTTT.

This chain links TRBV6-5 with TRBJ2-3; D is unresolved. The V and J ends lost 7 bases and 3 bases respectively, with 17 bases between them. The germline V gene has CDR1 MNHEY and CDR2 SVGAGI. The CDR3 runs to 15 residues. Here the CDR3 DNA reads TGTGCCAGCAAAGCATTTTTCACTGGGACAGATACGCAGTATTTT. It is translated as CASKAFFTGTDTQYF.

The chain combines TRBV5-1 with TRBJ2-7; the D is unclear. CDR1 and CDR2 (germline): SGHRS, YFSETQ. This CDR3 region has 15 residues. The ends were cut back, 7 bases at V and 0 bases at J, with 17 bases in the middle. The CDR3 DNA sequence: TGCGCCAGCGGATTCAATAGTCAGACCTCCTACGAGCAGTACTTC. This sequence encodes CASGFNSQTSYEQYF. Full variable domain (rest looked up from reference TRBV5-1 and TRBJ2-7): KAGVTQTPRYLIKTRGQQVTLSCSPISGHRSVSWYQQTPGQGLQFLFEYFSETQRNKGNFPGRFSGRQFSNSRSEMNVSTLELGDSALYLCASGFNSQTSYEQYFGPGTRLTVT.

This clone was counted once. V usage is TRBV11-2 and J usage is TRBJ1-1, with D perhaps TRBD1 (5 bases). The CDR3 is made up of 14 amino acids. V gave up 1 base and J gave up 4 bases, with 10 bases separating them. In germline, CDR1 is SGHAT, CDR2 FQNNGV. CDR3 DNA: TGTGCCAGCAGCTTAGTCGGGGGGAGCACTGAAGCTTTCTTT. The encoded protein is CASSLVGGSTEAFF.

The gene calls are TRBV27 and TRBJ2-2; D ambiguous. Germline CDR1 reads MNHEY; CDR2 reads SMNVEV (reference sequence). Between the trimmed V and J ends, which lost 7 bases and 4 bases, there was a span of 13 bases. The CDR3 runs 14 residues. This CDR3 reads CASTPSVGTGELFF. CDR3 DNA: TGTGCCAGCACCCCCTCCGTCGGCACCGGGGAGCTGTTTTTT.